Listed below are T cell receptor beta chains from one sample, sequenced in a study of beta chain features in type 1 diabetes. Measured with immunoSEQ multiplex PCR; TCRdb has only the in-frame clones, and not every one. This repertoire shows 310,000 or so clones, 9.5% to 12% found once; its top ten account for over 0.015%. Material for sequencing was naive CD4+ T cells from blood. The receptor set was obtained from a woman aged 25 to 39 in good health. CDR3s include the opening cysteine and the closing phenylalanine or tryptophan. The D gene is left open where the match is weak. Clone size, where shown, is once, few, many, or a class for clones that have expanded.

>TRBJ1-1|few|-|TRBV18
CASSPPWGENTEAFF
TGTGCCAGCTCACCACCGTGGGGGGAGAACACTGAAGCTTTCTTT
>TRBJ1-2|-|-|TRBV7-9
CASSSPDLVYGYTF
TGTGCCAGCAGCTCACCGGACTTGGTCTATGGCTACACCTTC
>TRBJ2-3|-|TRBD2|TRBV4-3
CASSQGGLAGGQSVFFTDTQYF
TGCGCCAGCAGCCAAGGGGGACTAGCGGGAGGCCAAAGCGTTTTTTTCACAGATACGCAGTATTTT
>TRBJ1-1|-|-|TRBV18
CASSPSGTEAFF
TGTGCCAGCTCCCCGTCGGGCACTGAAGCTTTCTTT
>TRBJ2-1|-|-|TRBV28
CASSSPYNEQFF
TGTGCCAGCAGTTCTCCCTACAATGAGCAGTTCTTC
>TRBJ2-2|few|-|TRBV28
CASSSGPPNTGELFF
TGTGCCAGCAGTTCAGGGCCGCCGAACACCGGGGAGCTGTTTTTT
>TRBJ1-2|few|-|TRBV9
CASSESPEGVYGYTF
TGTGCCAGCAGCGAGTCCCCCGAGGGTGTGTATGGCTACACCTTC
>TRBJ2-3|-|TRBD2|TRBV28
CASSSRGASGRQSDTQYF
TGTGCCAGCAGTTCCAGGGGGGCTAGCGGGAGACAGTCAGATACGCAGTATTTT
>TRBJ1-2|-|TRBD1|TRBV7-9
CASSLHRIGDRAGYTF
TGTGCCAGCAGCTTACATCGGATCGGAGACAGGGCTGGCTACACCTTC
>TRBJ2-2|few|-|TRBV5-1
CASSLVAGSGELFF
TGCGCCAGCAGCTTGGTCGCGGGGTCCGGGGAGCTGTTTTTT
>TRBJ2-7|few|-|TRBV11-1
CASSLVSRGVNEQYF
TGTGCCAGCAGCTTAGTATCCAGGGGCGTAAACGAGCAGTACTTC
>TRBJ2-1|-|TRBD2|TRBV7-9
CASSFPGLESNEQFF
TGTGCCAGCAGCTTCCCCGGACTAGAATCCAATGAGCAGTTCTTC
>TRBJ2-1|-|-|TRBV5-5
CASSLPVSVAGYNEQFF
TGTGCCAGCAGTCTTCCCGTAAGCGTCGCGGGGTACAATGAGCAGTTCTTC
>TRBJ1-4|few|TRBD1|TRBV29-1
CSASGTGSTNEKLFF
TGCAGCGCCTCCGGGACAGGATCAACTAATGAAAAACTGTTTTTT
>TRBJ2-7|-|-|TRBV21-1
CASSKGDRDRDYEQYF
TGTGCCAGCAGCAAAGGGGACCGGGACAGGGACTACGAGCAGTACTTC
>TRBJ1-2|few|TRBD1|TRBV29-1
CSVEVRPTGQGLGYGYTF
TGCAGCGTTGAAGTACGTCCAACCGGACAGGGTTTGGGATATGGCTACACCTTC
>TRBJ2-2|-|-|TRBV7-9
CASSLVPLELFF
TGTGCCAGCAGCTTAGTACCACTTGAGCTGTTTTTT
>TRBJ2-5|-|-|TRBV6-6
CASTRGLAGETQYF
TGTGCCAGCACTCGGGGTCTTGCCGGGGAGACCCAGTACTTC
>TRBJ2-1|-|TRBD2|TRBV6-5
CASRGTSGSNEQFF
TGTGCCAGCAGGGGGACTAGCGGGTCAAATGAGCAGTTCTTC
>TRBJ2-7|-|-|TRBV29-1
CSVAGKQGKGSGEQYF
TGCAGCGTTGCGGGCAAACAGGGAAAAGGGTCCGGCGAGCAGTACTTC
>TRBJ1-1|few|-|TRBV20-1
CSAPGDTEAFF
TGCAGTGCTCCCGGGGACACTGAAGCTTTCTTT
>TRBJ2-4|-|TRBD2|TRBV7-9
CASSLAGTSVIQYF
TGTGCCAGCAGCTTAGCTGGGACTAGTGTCATTCAGTACTTC
>TRBJ2-1|few|-|TRBV29-1
CSVDRGVRAYNEQFF
TGCAGCGTTGACAGGGGAGTCCGGGCCTACAATGAGCAGTTCTTC
>TRBJ1-5|few|TRBD1|TRBV2
CASSVDRGQIQPQHF
TGTGCCAGCAGCGTGGACAGGGGGCAAATTCAGCCCCAGCATTTT
>TRBJ1-2|-|TRBD1|TRBV28
CASIPGTGEHGYTF
TGTGCCAGCATCCCCGGGACAGGGGAACATGGCTACACCTTC
>TRBJ2-5|few|-|TRBV5-4
CASSIQETQYF
TGTGCCAGCAGCATACAAGAGACCCAGTACTTC
>TRBJ2-3|few|-|TRBV28
CASTVQSTDTQYF
TGTGCCAGCACAGTACAGAGCACAGATACGCAGTATTTT
>TRBJ2-3|few|TRBD2|TRBV30
CAWSVQLAVSTDTQYF
TGTGCCTGGAGTGTACAGCTAGCGGTTAGCACAGATACGCAGTATTTT
>TRBJ2-1|-|-|TRBV7-2
CASSPHWPGNEQFF
TGTGCCAGCAGCCCCCATTGGCCTGGCAATGAGCAGTTCTTC
>TRBJ2-5|-|-|TRBV14
CASRQAAAGETQYF
TGTGCCAGCAGGCAAGCGGCGGCGGGAGAGACCCAGTACTTC
>TRBJ2-1|-|TRBD1|TRBV12-5
CASGLGTQGLLNEQFF
TGTGCTAGTGGTTTGGGAACACAGGGGCTATTGAATGAGCAGTTCTTC
>TRBJ2-7|few|TRBD2|TRBV7-9
CASSLVGLAGSEQYF
TGTGCCAGCAGCTTAGTGGGACTAGCGGGATCCGAGCAGTACTTC
>TRBJ2-1|few|-|TRBV7-9
CASSLVGQGGNNEQFF
TGTGCCAGCAGCTTAGTCGGGCAGGGGGGAAACAATGAGCAGTTCTTC
>TRBJ2-2|few|-|TRBV9
CASSVSRANTGELFF
TGTGCCAGCAGCGTATCGAGAGCTAACACCGGGGAGCTGTTTTTT
>TRBJ1-2|few|TRBD1|TRBV4-2
CASSQPDRGINYGYTF
TGTGCCAGCAGCCAACCCGACAGGGGGATTAACTATGGCTACACCTTC
>TRBJ1-6|few|-|TRBV30
CAWSGPRVFGSPLHF
TGTGCCTGGAGTGGGCCCAGGGTCTTCGGTTCACCCCTCCACTTT
>TRBJ2-7|few|-|TRBV7-2
CASRLYYEQYF
TGTGCCAGCAGACTTTACTACGAGCAGTACTTC
>TRBJ2-1|-|TRBD2|TRBV2
CASRGLHYNEQFF
TGTGCCAGCAGGGGACTACACTACAATGAGCAGTTCTTC
>TRBJ2-1|few|TRBD2|TRBV4-1
CASSQDPGGPYNEQFF
TGCGCCAGCAGCCAAGACCCGGGAGGACCCTACAATGAGCAGTTCTTC
>TRBJ1-2|few|TRBD1|TRBV7-9
CASSLARDRVSSTYGYTF
TGTGCCAGCAGCTTAGCTCGGGACAGGGTGTCTTCTACCTATGGCTACACCTTC
>TRBJ2-1|-|TRBD2|TRBV28
CASTLAGGWSNEQFF
TGTGCCAGCACGTTAGCGGGAGGTTGGAGCAATGAGCAGTTCTTC
>TRBJ2-1|-|-|TRBV30
CAWRREHEQFF
TGTGCCTGGAGGAGGGAGCATGAGCAGTTCTTC
>TRBJ1-1|-|TRBD1|TRBV7-9
CASSEGQGRTEAFF
TGTGCCAGCAGCGAAGGACAGGGCCGCACTGAAGCTTTCTTT
>TRBJ2-5|-|-|TRBV28
CASSADRVGETQYF
TGTGCCAGCAGTGCGGACAGAGTTGGGGAGACCCAGTACTTC
>TRBJ2-7|few|-|TRBV28
CASTSRDWSSYEQYF
TGTGCCAGCACCTCCCGGGACTGGAGCTCCTACGAGCAGTACTTC
>TRBJ2-5|-|-|TRBV7-8
CASTPMGGLEETQYF
TGTGCCAGCACCCCGATGGGGGGTTTAGAAGAGACCCAGTACTTC
>TRBJ2-3|few|-|TRBV14
CASSQASGTDTQYF
TGTGCCAGCAGCCAAGCTAGCGGCACAGATACGCAGTATTTT
>TRBJ1-2|few|-|TRBV21-1
CASSRTGRDYGYTF
TGTGCCAGCAGCAGGACAGGCCGAGACTATGGCTACACCTTC